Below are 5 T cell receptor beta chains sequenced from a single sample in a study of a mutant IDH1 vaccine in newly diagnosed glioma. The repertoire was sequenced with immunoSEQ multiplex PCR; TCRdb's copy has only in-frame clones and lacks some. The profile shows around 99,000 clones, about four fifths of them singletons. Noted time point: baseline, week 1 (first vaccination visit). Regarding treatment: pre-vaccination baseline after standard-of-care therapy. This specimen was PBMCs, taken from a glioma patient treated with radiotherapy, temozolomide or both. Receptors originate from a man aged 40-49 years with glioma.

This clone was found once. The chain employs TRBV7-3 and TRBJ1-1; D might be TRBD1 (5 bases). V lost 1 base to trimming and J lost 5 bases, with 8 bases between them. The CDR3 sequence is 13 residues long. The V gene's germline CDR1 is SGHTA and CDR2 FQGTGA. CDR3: CASSLSGGTEAFF. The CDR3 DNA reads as TGTGCCAGCAGCTTAAGTGGGGGGACTGAAGCTTTCTTT. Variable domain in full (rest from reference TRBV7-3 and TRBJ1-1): GAGVSQTPSNKVTEKGKYVELRCDPISGHTALYWYRQSLGQGPEFLIYFQGTGAADDSGLPNDRFFAVRPEGSVSTLKIQRTERGDSAVYLCASSLSGGTEAFFGQGTRLTVV.

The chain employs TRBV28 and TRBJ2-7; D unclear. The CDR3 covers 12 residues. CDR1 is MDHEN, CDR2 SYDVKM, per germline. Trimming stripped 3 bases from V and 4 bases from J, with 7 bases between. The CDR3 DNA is TGTGCCAGCAGTTTGCCCGGATACGAGCAGTACTTC. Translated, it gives CASSLPGYEQYF.

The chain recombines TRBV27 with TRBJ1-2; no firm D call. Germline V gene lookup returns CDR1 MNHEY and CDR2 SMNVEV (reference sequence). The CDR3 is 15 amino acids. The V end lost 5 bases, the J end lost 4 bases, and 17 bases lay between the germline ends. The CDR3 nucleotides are TGTGCCAGCAGTCCCACGTGGCCTCTCGGCTATGGCTACACCTTC. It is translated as CASSPTWPLGYGYTF.

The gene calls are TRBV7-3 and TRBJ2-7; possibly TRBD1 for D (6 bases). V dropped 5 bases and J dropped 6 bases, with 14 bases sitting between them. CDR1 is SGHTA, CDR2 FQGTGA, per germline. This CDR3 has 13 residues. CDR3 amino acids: CASSPWGRFEQYF. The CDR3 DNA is TGTGCCAGCAGCCCCTGGGGGCGATTCGAGCAGTACTTC.

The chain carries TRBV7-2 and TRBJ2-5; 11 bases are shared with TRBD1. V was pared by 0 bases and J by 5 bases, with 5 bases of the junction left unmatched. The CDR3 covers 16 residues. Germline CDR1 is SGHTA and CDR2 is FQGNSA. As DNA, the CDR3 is TGTGCCAGCAGCTTAGCCGGGACAGGGGGGATGGAGACCCAGTACTTC. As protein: CASSLAGTGGMETQYF.